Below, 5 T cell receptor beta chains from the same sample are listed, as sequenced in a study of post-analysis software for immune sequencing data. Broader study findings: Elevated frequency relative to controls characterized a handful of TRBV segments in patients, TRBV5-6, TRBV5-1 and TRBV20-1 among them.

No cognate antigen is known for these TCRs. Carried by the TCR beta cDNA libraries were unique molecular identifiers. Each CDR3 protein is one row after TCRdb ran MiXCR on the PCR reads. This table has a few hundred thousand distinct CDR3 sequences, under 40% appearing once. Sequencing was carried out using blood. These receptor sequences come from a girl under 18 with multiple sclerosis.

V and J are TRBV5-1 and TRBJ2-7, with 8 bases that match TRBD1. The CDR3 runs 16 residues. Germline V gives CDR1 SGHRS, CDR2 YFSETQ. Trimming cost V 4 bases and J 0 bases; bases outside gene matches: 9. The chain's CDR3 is CASSTLGQGASYEQYF. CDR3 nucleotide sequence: TGCGCCAGCAGCACCCTCGGACAGGGCGCCTCCTACGAGCAGTACTTC.

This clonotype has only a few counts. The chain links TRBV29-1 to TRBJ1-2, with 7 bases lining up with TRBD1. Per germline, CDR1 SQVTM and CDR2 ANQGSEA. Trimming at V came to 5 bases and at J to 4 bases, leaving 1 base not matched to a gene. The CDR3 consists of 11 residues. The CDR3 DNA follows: TGCAGCGTTTGGACAGGCTATGGCTACACCTTC. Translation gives CSVWTGYGYTF.

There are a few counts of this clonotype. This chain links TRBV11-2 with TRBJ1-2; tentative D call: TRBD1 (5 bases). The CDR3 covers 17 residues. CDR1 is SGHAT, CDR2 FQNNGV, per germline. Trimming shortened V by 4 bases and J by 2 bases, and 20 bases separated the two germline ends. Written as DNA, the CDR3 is TGTGCCAGCAGCTCAGGACGGGGCGCCAGAAGCAACTATGGCTACACCTTC. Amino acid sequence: CASSSGRGARSNYGYTF.

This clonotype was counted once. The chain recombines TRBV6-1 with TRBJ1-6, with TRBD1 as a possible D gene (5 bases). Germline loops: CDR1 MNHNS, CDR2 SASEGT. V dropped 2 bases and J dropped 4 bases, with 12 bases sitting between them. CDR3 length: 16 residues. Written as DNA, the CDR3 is TGTGCCAGCAGTGAACACCGGGACCGATATAATTCACCCCTCCACTTT. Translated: CASSEHRDRYNSPLHF.

CDR3 sequence (DNA): TGTGCCAGCAGTTTAGGATGGGTAGCGGGGGGTCACACAGATACGCAGTATTTT. Translated, it gives CASSLGWVAGGHTDTQYF. The chain links TRBV27 to TRBJ2-3; TRBD2 matches at 10 bases. Germline CDR1 is MNHEY and CDR2 is SMNVEV (reference sequence). V lost 2 bases to trimming and J lost 2 bases; unmatched junction nucleotides: 10. CDR3 length: 18 amino acids.